One sample yielded the 18 T cell receptor beta chains listed below, sequenced in a study of monozygotic twins with inflammatory bowel disease. One entry per CDR3 protein, without DNA, is what TCRdb gives after re-calling the 5' RACE reads. The sample holds some 200,000 distinct CDR3 sequences. The sample consisted of blood. The receptors shown here come from a human donor with ulcerative colitis or Crohn's disease, or a healthy co-twin of an affected twin (not recorded which).

The chain carries TRBV5-1 and TRBJ1-3; TCRdb proposes TRBD1, but this gene call is untestable without DNA. The CDR3 sequence is 15 residues long. The germline V gene encodes CDR1 SGHRS and CDR2 YFSETQ. The CDR3 is CATRQGIDSGNTIYF.

The rearrangement links TRBV29-1 to TRBJ2-3; TCRdb designates TRBD2, a call that cannot be tested without DNA. CDR3 length: 15 residues. The germline V gene encodes CDR1 SQVTM and CDR2 ANQGSEA. The CDR3 region is CSVDPAGEYTDTQYF.

The chain couples TRBV6-4 to TRBJ2-2; TCRdb gives TRBD2 as the D gene, but with no DNA this cannot be confirmed. This CDR3 spans 14 amino acids. Germline lookup yields CDR1 MRHNA and CDR2 SNTAGT. The CDR3 sequence: CASSEWGISGELFF.

The J gene is TRBJ1-4, the V gene TRBV6-1; TCRdb designates TRBD1, a call that cannot be tested without DNA. This CDR3 spans 14 amino acids. Per germline, CDR1 MNHNS and CDR2 SASEGT. The CDR3 protein is CASSRDIGNEKLFF.

The rearrangement joins TRBV5-1 to TRBJ2-3; checking the TCRdb D call of TRBD1 is not possible without DNA. CDR3 size: 16 residues. Germline V gene sequence: CDR1 SGHRS, CDR2 YFSETQ. CDR3 sequence: CASSLQVQGAADTQYF.

This chain connects TRBV18 to TRBJ1-2. The CDR3 is 13 residues long. Germline CDR1 and CDR2: KGHSH and LQKENI. CDR3 residues: CASSQDGSYGYTF.

The rearrangement joins TRBV5-1 to TRBJ2-6. Germline V gene sequence: CDR1 SGHRS, CDR2 YFSETQ. The CDR3 is 16 amino acids. The CDR3 loop is CASWDSVYSGANVLTF.

The chain couples TRBV7-9 to TRBJ2-1. The CDR3 runs 12 residues. CDR1 SEHNR and CDR2 FQNEAQ come from the germline V gene (reference sequence). The CDR3 protein is CASSLVGNEQFF.

This chain joins TRBV29-1 and TRBJ1-1; with no DNA, the TCRdb D assignment of TRBD1 cannot be verified. Germline V CDR1 and CDR2: SQVTM, ANQGSEA. This CDR3 spans 14 amino acids. CDR3 loop: CSVLGDRYSTEAFF.

V usage is TRBV5-1 and J usage is TRBJ1-2; no DNA is available, so the TRBD1 call from TCRdb remains unchecked. Per the germline V gene, CDR1 is SGHRS and CDR2 is YFSETQ. The CDR3 contains 15 residues. The CDR3 is CASSYEGGPQRGYTF.

CDR3 protein: CASSSFGVTENYGYTF. This chain links TRBV5-1 with TRBJ1-2. Germline CDR1 reads SGHRS; CDR2 reads YFSETQ. The CDR3 consists of 16 residues.

CDR3 sequence reads: CSVGQGTTGANVLTF. The rearrangement uses TRBV29-1 and TRBJ2-6; no DNA is available, so the TRBD1 call from TCRdb remains unchecked. Germline CDR1 and CDR2: SQVTM and ANQGSEA. This CDR3 has 15 residues. Full variable domain (remainder filled in from reference TRBV29-1 and TRBJ2-6): SAVISQKPSRDICQRGTSLTIQCQVDSQVTMMFWYRQQPGQSLTLIATANQGSEATYESGFVIDKFPISRPNLTFSTLTVSNMSPEDSSIYLCSVGQGTTGANVLTFGAGSRLTVL.

The chain employs TRBV11-2 and TRBJ2-3. Germline loops: CDR1 SGHAT, CDR2 FQNNGV. The CDR3 is 13 amino acids. Here the CDR3 reads CASSLELGNTQYF.

J is TRBJ2-2 and V is TRBV7-8; TCRdb returns TRBD1, unconfirmable since there is no DNA. The length of the CDR3 is 15 residues. Per the germline V gene, CDR1 is SGHVS and CDR2 is FQNEAQ. The CDR3 here is CASSVYRAAAGELFF.

The V call is TRBV10-3, the J call TRBJ1-5. The CDR3 spans 14 residues. The germline V gene has CDR1 ENHRY and CDR2 SYGVKD. The CDR3 reads CAISESEGNQPQHF.

The V and J genes are TRBV6-1 and TRBJ2-3; absent DNA, TCRdb's TRBD1 call cannot be checked. The CDR3 extends over 14 amino acids. Per the germline V gene, CDR1 is MNHNS and CDR2 is SASEGT. CDR3 protein: CAGAPGQGTDTQYF.

This chain joins TRBV29-1 and TRBJ2-5. In germline, CDR1 is SQVTM, CDR2 ANQGSEA. CDR3 length equals 12 residues. This chain's CDR3 is CSVDDIQGTQYF.

The chain couples TRBV4-2 to TRBJ2-1. Germline-derived CDR1 and CDR2 are LGHNA and YNFKEQ. This CDR3 is built from 11 residues. The CDR3 here is CASSHTHEQFF.